The next 14 T cell receptor beta chains were all read from a single sample in a study of cytomegalovirus exposure and HLA in healthy donors. With 60 Vbeta and 13 Jbeta primers, the PCR was carried out. Measured with immunoSEQ multiplex PCR; TCRdb has only the in-frame clones, and not every one. This table has 160,000 or so clones, around four fifths appearing once. Material: PBMCs. These TCRs come from a man between 45 and 60 years old in good health and CMV-seropositive.

J is TRBJ2-5 and V is TRBV27, with a weak D call TRBD1 (6 bases). The CDR3 contains 14 residues. The ends were cut back, 3 bases at V and 5 bases at J, with 13 bases in the middle. Germline CDR1 is MNHEY and CDR2 is SMNVEV (reference sequence). In nucleotides, the CDR3 is TGTGCCAGCAGTTTGGATAGAAGGGGGGAGACCCAGTACTTC. Protein product: CASSLDRRGETQYF.

This chain connects TRBV4-2 to TRBJ2-1; 8 nucleotides agree with TRBD2. CDR1 is LGHNA and CDR2 is YNFKEQ in the germline V gene. This CDR3 has 17 residues. J was trimmed by 1 base and V by 2 bases; bases with no gene match: 7. The CDR3 reads CASSQTGGGWSYNEQFF. The DNA for the CDR3 is TGTGCCAGCAGCCAAACCGGCGGGGGGTGGTCCTACAATGAGCAGTTCTTC.

The chain couples TRBV18 to TRBJ2-5; 13 positions match TRBD2. Germline V gene lookup returns CDR1 KGHSH and CDR2 LQKENI. V was clipped by 6 bases and J by 2 bases; unmatched bases: 12. This CDR3 spans 18 amino acids. CDR3 residues: CASSQMAPGLAGQETQYF. The DNA of the CDR3 is TGTGCCAGCTCCCAAATGGCGCCGGGACTAGCGGGACAAGAGACCCAGTACTTC.

J is TRBJ1-6 and V is TRBV19; 10 positions agree with TRBD1. This CDR3 is built from 16 residues. The germline V gene has CDR1 LNHDA and CDR2 SQIVND (reference sequence). V lost 5 bases, J lost 10 bases, and 11 bases stayed unmatched. The CDR3 here is CASSARDRGFDSPLHF. The CDR3 nucleotides are TGTGCCAGTAGTGCCCGGGACAGGGGTTTTGACTCACCCCTCCACTTT.

The CDR3 is CASSRGSEKLFF. DNA of the CDR3: TGCGCCAGCAGTAGGGGGTCTGAAAAACTGTTTTTT. The genes are TRBV4-3 and TRBJ1-4; possible D gene TRBD1, 6 bases. The CDR3 has 12 amino acids. Germline-derived CDR1 and CDR2 are LGHNA and YSLEER. The V and J ends lost 6 bases and 7 bases respectively, with 9 bases between them.

This clone turned up a few times. V usage is TRBV6-5 and J usage is TRBJ2-7, with 13 bases fitting TRBD2. V shed 6 bases, J shed 4 bases, and the junction held 6 bases outside the gene matches. The CDR3 consists of 15 residues. The germline V gene has CDR1 MNHEY and CDR2 SVGAGI. CDR3 loop: CASRRTSGSEYEQYF. CDR3 in DNA: TGTGCCAGCAGACGGACTAGCGGGAGTGAATACGAGCAGTACTTC.

This clone was detected only a few times. The chain is built from TRBV7-6 and TRBJ2-1, with 8 bases aligning to TRBD2. J lost 2 bases, V lost 1 base, and 7 bases had no gene match. The CDR3 runs to 17 residues. Germline lookup yields CDR1 SGHVS and CDR2 FNYEAQ. In DNA form, the CDR3 reads TGTGCCAGCAGCTTAGTCTGGGGCGGGGGGACCTACAATGAGCAGTTCTTC. It is translated as CASSLVWGGGTYNEQFF.

This clone has just a few counts. This sequence joins TRBV18 and TRBJ2-1; TRBD1 matches at 9 bases. With V trimmed by 3 bases and J by 5 bases, 8 bases remained unmatched. The V gene's germline CDR1 is KGHSH and CDR2 LQKENI. There are 16 residues in the CDR3. Here the CDR3 reads CASSPPGQGIDNEQFF. The CDR3 region has the DNA TGTGCCAGCTCACCGCCGGGACAGGGAATTGACAATGAGCAGTTCTTC.

Notes on this clone: Sequence at one end of the junction differs from germline and may be a read error. The rearrangement joins TRBV7-7 to TRBJ2-5; D ambiguous. Germline CDR1 reads SSHAT; CDR2 reads FNYEAQ (reference sequence). The CDR3 has 13 amino acids. The DNA for the CDR3 is TGTGCTAGCAGCTTTGGCAGGTCCGAGACCCAGTACTTC. Translation: CASSFGRSETQYF.

The rearrangement uses TRBV9 and TRBJ2-3; 10 bases align to TRBD2. Trimming took 4 bases from V and 4 from J; bases not matched to a gene: 15. CDR1 is SGDLS, CDR2 YYNGEE, per germline. This CDR3 spans 18 amino acids. CDR3 sequence reads: CASSPQTRSGGAADTQYF. CDR3 nucleotides: TGTGCCAGCAGCCCCCAGACGAGGAGCGGGGGGGCCGCAGATACGCAGTATTTT.

A word on this clone: Germline and junction disagree at one end, which may indicate a read error. The chain joins TRBV15 to TRBJ2-4; 7 bases map to TRBD2. CDR3 length equals 17 residues. Germline V gene lookup returns CDR1 LNHNV and CDR2 YYDKDF (reference sequence). The CDR3 DNA sequence: TGTGCCACCAGCAGAGATTACCGGGGGGAAGTCAAAAACAGTCAGTACTTC. It codes for CATSRDYRGEVKNSQYF.

V is TRBV10-3 and J is TRBJ2-1, with 13 nucleotides matching TRBD2. This CDR3 has 20 residues. Trimming at V came to 7 bases and at J to 0 bases, leaving 15 bases not matched to a gene. Germline CDR1 is ENHRY and CDR2 is SYGVKD. In nucleotides, the CDR3 is TGTGCCATCACTGATACCGGGACTAGCGGGGTCTTAAGCTCCTACAATGAGCAGTTCTTC. This codes for CAITDTGTSGVLSSYNEQFF.

This sequence joins TRBV6-1 and TRBJ2-5; D unclear. The J call is uncertain, as TRBJ2-7 better fits the DNA end. Germline CDR1 is MNHNS and CDR2 is SASEGT. This CDR3 contains 15 residues. In DNA form, the CDR3 reads TGTGCCAGCAGTGACATAACAGCCAATACCTACGAGCAGTACTTC. This translates into CASSDITANTYEQYF.

This rearrangement joins TRBV7-9 to TRBJ2-7; D is possibly TRBD1 (5 bases). The CDR3 covers 14 residues. Trimming took 4 bases from V and 3 from J, leaving 13 bases between them. Germline V gene lookup returns CDR1 SEHNR and CDR2 FQNEAQ (reference sequence). CDR3 protein: CASSSQTANYEQYF. Written as DNA, the CDR3 is TGTGCCAGCAGCTCGCAGACAGCTAACTACGAGCAGTACTTC.